This T cell receptor beta chain was retrieved from a study of regulatory T cells in long-lasting Graves disease. Turning to the study itself: Freshly diagnosed Graves' patients had used antithyroid drugs for under 3 months.

Investigators prepared the TCR beta libraries by applying iRepertoire HTBI primers and Arm-PCR of CDR3 regions. TCRdb analysed the multiplex PCR reads with MiXCR anew, one entry per CDR3 protein. The sample consists of approximately 230,000 distinct CDR3 sequences, approximately 20% of them appearing once. Time point: newly diagnosed GD, antithyroid drugs for less than 3 months. The TCR library used RNA extracted from PBMCs. American Thyroid Association guidelines defined Graves' disease diagnosis. This clonotype was seen ten or more times. The material sequenced was peripheral blood mononuclear cells (PBMCs), taken at new diagnosis, from a patient treated with antithyroid drugs. The clonotype was recovered from a female donor with Graves disease.

The CDR3 bases are TGCAGCGTCAGGACCCAGGGCGATGAGCAGTTCTTC. Translated: CSVRTQGDEQFF. The rearrangement joins TRBV29-1 to TRBJ2-1; TRBD1 is a possible D gene (5 bases). Germline values: CDR1 SQVTM, CDR2 ANQGSEA. The V end lost 6 bases, the J end lost 8 bases, and 14 bases lay between the germline ends. The CDR3 has 12 amino acids.